Below are 21 T cell receptor beta chains sequenced from a single sample in a study of blood T cell repertoires in COVID-19. Generated by immunoSEQ multiplex PCR, the TCRdb table keeps only in-frame clones and is missing some. This sample has approximately 120,000 clones; around 76% occur once, and the top ten carry approximately 5.7%. Specimen: peripheral blood. These receptors came from a man aged 55 to 70 with acute or convalescent COVID-19.

V gene TRBV14 combines with J gene TRBJ1-2; 10 bases fit TRBD1. The CDR3 has 16 amino acids. Per germline, CDR1 SGHDN and CDR2 FVKESK. Trimming took 2 bases from V and 3 from J; bases not matched to a gene: 6. CDR3 DNA sequence: TGTGCCAGCAGCCAATTCTCCGGGACAGGGGACTATGGCTACACCTTC. It is translated as CASSQFSGTGDYGYTF.

The rearrangement uses TRBV5-4 and TRBJ1-2; 8 bases map to TRBD1. CDR1 and CDR2 (germline): SGHNT, YYREEE (reference sequence). V was pared by 2 bases and J by 2 bases, with 5 bases of the junction left unmatched. This CDR3 region has 15 residues. CDR3 loop: CASSFRTGKNYGYTF. In nucleotides, the CDR3 is TGTGCCAGCAGCTTCAGGACAGGGAAAAACTATGGCTACACCTTC.

The rearrangement links TRBV6-5 to TRBJ2-7; D possibly corresponds to TRBD2 (5 bases). V dropped 0 bases and J dropped 7 bases, with 16 bases sitting between them. There are 15 residues in the CDR3. In germline, CDR1 is MNHEY, CDR2 SVGAGI. This chain's CDR3 is CASSYSSTGSLEQYF. Here the CDR3 DNA reads TGTGCCAGCAGTTACTCGAGCACGGGGTCCTTGGAGCAGTACTTC.

This clone is a singleton in its sample. The chain has TRBV10-2 and TRBJ2-5; TRBD2 agrees at 8 bases. V dropped 8 bases and J dropped 6; count of bases not matched to a gene: 17. The CDR3 contains 16 residues. The germline CDR1 and CDR2 sequences are WSHSY and SAAADI. CDR3 in amino acids: CASLPSGPKKIQTQYF. In nucleotides, the CDR3 is TGCGCCAGCCTTCCTAGCGGGCCAAAAAAAATCCAGACCCAGTACTTC.

CDR3 in amino acids: CASSLRGNDGYTF. As DNA, the CDR3 is TGTGCCAGCAGCCTCCGGGGGAACGATGGCTACACCTTC. The chain employs TRBV14 and TRBJ1-2; possibly TRBD1 for D (5 bases). This CDR3 has 13 amino acids. The germline V gene has CDR1 SGHDN and CDR2 FVKESK. Trimming pared 4 bases from V and 6 bases from J, leaving 12 bases between.

The rearrangement joins TRBV5-6 to TRBJ2-3, with 13 bases aligning to TRBD2. V gave up 1 base and J gave up 1 base; unmatched junction bases: 3. Germline values: CDR1 SGHDT, CDR2 YYEEEE. The CDR3 covers 17 residues. The CDR3 coding sequence is TGTGCCAGCAGCTTGCGTACTAGCGGGAGGGGCACAGATACGCAGTATTTT. It is translated as CASSLRTSGRGTDTQYF.

The rearrangement uses TRBV3-1 (or the pseudogene TRBV3-2) and TRBJ2-1; D is perhaps TRBD1 (6 bases). Germline loops: CDR1 LGHDT, CDR2 YNNKEL (reference sequence). V was cut by 6 bases and J by 14 bases, with 17 bases left in between. The CDR3 consists of 12 residues. The CDR3 DNA reads TGTGCCAGCAGGCACCCGGGACAACGGGAGTTCTTC. Residues: CASRHPGQREFF.

J is TRBJ1-1 and V is TRBV5-1; tentatively, D is TRBD1 (5 bases). Germline CDR1 reads SGHRS; CDR2 reads YFSETQ. The CDR3 has 14 residues. The V end lost 5 bases, the J end lost 0 bases, and 11 bases lay between the germline ends. CDR3 nucleotides: TGCGCCAGCAGACTGGGGGGGATGAACACTGAAGCTTTCTTT. Translated, it gives CASRLGGMNTEAFF.

J is TRBJ2-1 and V is TRBV4-1; 9 positions match TRBD2. With 0 bases clipped from V and 7 bases from J, the junction kept 7 bases outside the gene matches. Germline CDR1 reads MGHRA; CDR2 reads YSYEKL. This CDR3 is built from 16 residues. DNA of the CDR3: TGCGCCAGCAGCCAAGAGGGCGGGGGGGTATCTAATGAGCAGTTCTTC. This gives the protein CASSQEGGGVSNEQFF.

The chain recombines TRBV5-6 with TRBJ2-1; TRBD2 agrees at 7 bases. The CDR3 runs 15 residues. CDR1 SGHDT and CDR2 YYEEEE come from the germline V gene. V shed 4 bases and J 3 bases; nucleotides not matched to a gene: 7. CDR3 DNA sequence: TGTGCCAGCAGCCTGAGCGGGGTCGTCTACAATGAGCAGTTCTTC. As protein: CASSLSGVVYNEQFF.

This clone was seen a few times. The chain has TRBV7-2 and TRBJ1-2; the D gene is possibly TRBD1 (6 bases). CDR3 length equals 15 residues. V was pared by 2 bases and J by 8 bases, with 18 bases between. Germline CDR1 and CDR2: SGHTA and FQGNSA. This chain's CDR3 is CASSLRPGTGLGYTF. CDR3 sequence (DNA): TGTGCCAGCAGCTTACGTCCCGGTACAGGGCTCGGCTACACCTTC.

The rearrangement uses TRBV4-1 and TRBJ1-2; the D gene is possibly TRBD1 (6 bases). This CDR3 region has 17 residues. Looked up from germline, CDR1 is MGHRA and CDR2 is YSYEKL. The ends were cut back, 1 base at V and 8 bases at J, with 23 bases in the middle. The CDR3 reads CASSQGGGGREGPGYTF. The CDR3 DNA reads TGCGCCAGCAGCCAAGGAGGGGGGGGCAGGGAAGGTCCGGGCTACACCTTC.

The rearrangement links TRBV7-2 to TRBJ2-1; 9 bases are a match to TRBD2. V was clipped by 1 base and J by 1 base; unmatched bases: 11. Germline CDR1 SGHTA, CDR2 FQGNSA. The CDR3 is 19 residues long. Written as DNA, the CDR3 is TGTGCCAGCAGCTTAGGCGGCGGGAGGGCCGATTTATCCTACAATGAGCAGTTCTTC. Residues: CASSLGGGRADLSYNEQFF.

The V gene is TRBV6-5, the J gene TRBJ1-6; 8 bases are a match to TRBD1. V dropped 7 bases and J dropped 7; count of bases not matched to a gene: 6. Germline V CDR1 and CDR2: MNHEY, SVGAGI. This CDR3 is built from 14 residues. CDR3 nucleotides: TGTGCCAGCAATCAGGGGGCCAGGAATTCACCCCTCCACTTT. It yields the protein CASNQGARNSPLHF.

J is TRBJ1-2 and V is TRBV18; D might be TRBD1 (5 bases). Germline-derived CDR1 and CDR2 are KGHSH and LQKENI. CDR3 length: 14 residues. Trimming removed 0 bases at V and 8 bases at J, with 13 bases between. The CDR3 sequence: CASSPPIPGHGYTF. In DNA form, the CDR3 reads TGTGCCAGCTCACCACCGATCCCAGGGCACGGCTACACCTTC.

V and J are TRBV6-5 and TRBJ2-3; 11 bases match TRBD2. The trim removed 7 bases at V and 2 bases at J, leaving 5 bases unmatched. This CDR3 spans 15 amino acids. Germline lookup yields CDR1 MNHEY and CDR2 SVGAGI. CDR3 DNA: TGTGCCAGCACCATGGGACTAGCGGACACAGATACGCAGTATTTT. It codes for CASTMGLADTDTQYF.

The rearrangement links TRBV11-2 to TRBJ1-2; tentative D call: TRBD1 (6 bases). Trimming left V 4 bases short and J 0 bases short, with 15 bases between. The CDR3 runs to 16 residues. The germline gives CDR1 SGHAT, CDR2 FQNNGV. This CDR3 reads CASSSPGTPANYGYTF. The CDR3 DNA sequence: TGTGCCAGCAGCTCCCCCGGGACACCAGCTAACTATGGCTACACCTTC.

The chain employs TRBV11-3 and TRBJ2-1; 9 bases align to TRBD2. Per the germline V gene, CDR1 is SGHNT and CDR2 is YENEEA. The CDR3 is 15 residues long. V lost 6 bases, J lost 2 bases, and 5 bases stayed unmatched. The CDR3 DNA follows: TGTGCCAGCAGTCGGCGGGAGGGGACCTACAATGAGCAGTTCTTC. Its translation: CASSRREGTYNEQFF.

CDR3 nucleotide sequence: TGTGCCAGCAGCTTTGGGACAGGGCTGGGTGGCTACACCTTC. Amino acids: CASSFGTGLGGYTF. This chain links TRBV5-6 with TRBJ1-2; the match to TRBD1 covers 9 bases. The CDR3 has 14 residues. Trimming took 2 bases from V and 7 from J; bases not matched to a gene: 6. The germline gives CDR1 SGHDT, CDR2 YYEEEE. Full variable domain (outside the CDR3, taken from reference TRBV5-6 and TRBJ1-2): DAGVTQSPTHLIKTRGQQVTLRCSPKSGHDTVSWYQQALGQGPQFIFQYYEEEERQRGNFPDRFSGHQFPNYSSELNVNALLLGDSALYLCASSFGTGLGGYTFGSGTRLTVV.

The chain carries TRBV3-1 (or the pseudogene TRBV3-2) and TRBJ1-2, with TRBD1 as a possible D gene (6 bases). Germline CDR1 is LGHDT and CDR2 is YNNKEL (reference sequence). The CDR3 totals 15 residues. Trimming shortened V by 4 bases and J by 5 bases, and 17 bases separated the two germline ends. The DNA of the CDR3 is TGTGCCAGCAGCCCCGGGGGGGGCCAGGCATATGGCTACACCTTC. Its protein is CASSPGGGQAYGYTF.

The table lists this clone with a few counts. V gene TRBV5-1 combines with J gene TRBJ2-3, with D perhaps matching TRBD2 (5 bases). CDR1 is SGHRS, CDR2 YFSETQ, per germline. The CDR3 length is 13 residues. Trimming left V 6 bases short and J 3 bases short, with 11 bases between. The CDR3 protein is CASTGVRTDTQYF. CDR3 nucleotides: TGCGCCAGCACCGGGGTGCGGACAGATACGCAGTATTTT.